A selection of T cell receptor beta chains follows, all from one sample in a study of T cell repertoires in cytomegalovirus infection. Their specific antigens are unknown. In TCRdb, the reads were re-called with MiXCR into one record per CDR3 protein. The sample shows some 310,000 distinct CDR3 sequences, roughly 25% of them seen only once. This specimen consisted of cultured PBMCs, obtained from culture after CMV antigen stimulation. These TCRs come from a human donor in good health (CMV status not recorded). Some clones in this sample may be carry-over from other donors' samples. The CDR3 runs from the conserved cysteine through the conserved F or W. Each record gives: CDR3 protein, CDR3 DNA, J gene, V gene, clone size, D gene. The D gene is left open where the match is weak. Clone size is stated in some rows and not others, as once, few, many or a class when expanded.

CASSLEGGDTEAFF TGTGCCAGCAGCTTAGAAGGGGGAGACACTGAAGCTTTCTTT TRBJ1-1 TRBV7-2 - -
CASRMGAGASDTQYF TGTGCCAGCAGGATGGGAGCGGGAGCCTCAGATACGCAGTATTTT TRBJ2-3 TRBV7-8 few TRBD2
CASSLGTGGRGAKLAYEQYF TGTGCCAGCAGCCTTGGGACAGGGGGCAGGGGAGCAAAGTTAGCCTACGAGCAGTACTTC TRBJ2-7 TRBV3-1 few TRBD1
CASSPWRLDTQYF TGTGCCAGCAGTCCCTGGCGACTAGATACGCAGTATTTT TRBJ2-3 TRBV7-3 many -
CASSPRSGMNTEAFF TGTGCCAGCAGCCCCAGGTCCGGTATGAACACTGAAGCTTTCTTT TRBJ1-1 TRBV7-6 many -
CASSLSLLSLEQYF TGCGCCAGCAGCTTGTCTCTCCTATCCCTCGAGCAGTACTTC TRBJ2-7 TRBV5-1 - -
CASISAKYEQYF TGTGCCAGCATATCAGCGAAATACGAGCAGTACTTC TRBJ2-7 TRBV27 - -
CASRRTSSGSDTQYF TGTGCCAGTAGAAGGACTAGCTCTGGTTCCGATACGCAGTATTTT TRBJ2-3 TRBV19 - TRBD2
CASSHGSFTDTQYF TGTGCCAGTAGTCATGGGTCATTCACAGATACGCAGTATTTT TRBJ2-3 TRBV19 - -
CASSSGRRDTQYF TGTGCCAGCAGCTCGGGACGGAGAGATACGCAGTATTTT TRBJ2-3 TRBV7-2 many -
CASSLVALLNTEAFF TGTGCCAGCAGCCTGGTGGCGTTGTTGAACACTGAAGCTTTCTTT TRBJ1-1 TRBV5-6 many -
CASSQVGKTEAFF TGCGCCAGCAGCCAAGTGGGAAAAACTGAAGCTTTCTTT TRBJ1-1 TRBV4-1 few -
CASSQEAGLAVAGELFF TGTGCCAGCAGCCAAGAAGCGGGGCTAGCGGTTGCTGGGGAGCTGTTTTTT TRBJ2-2 TRBV4-2 many TRBD2
CASSQKVGTFSTYEQYF TGTGCCAGCTCGCAGAAAGTCGGGACATTCTCTACCTACGAGCAGTACTTC TRBJ2-7 TRBV19 - -
CSARALAGDTQYF TGCAGTGCTAGAGCACTAGCGGGGGATACGCAGTATTTT TRBJ2-3 TRBV20-1 - TRBD2
CASRPKTTSGNYNEQFF TGTGCCAGTAGGCCGAAAACCACTAGCGGGAACTACAATGAGCAGTTCTTC TRBJ2-1 TRBV19 few TRBD2
CASRAGLSYNEQFF TGTGCCAGCAGAGCGGGACTCTCCTACAATGAGCAGTTCTTC TRBJ2-1 TRBV7-2 many TRBD2
CASSLSLRQRGANTGELFF TGTGCCAGCAGCTTATCTTTGCGACAAAGAGGAGCGAACACCGGGGAGCTGTTTTTT TRBJ2-2 TRBV7-9 few -
CASSPTRVETQYF TGCGCCAGCAGCCCCACGCGGGTGGAGACCCAGTACTTC TRBJ2-5 TRBV5-1 - -
CASSEGTSGSYEQYF TGTGCCAGCAGTGAGGGGACTAGCGGCTCCTACGAGCAGTACTTC TRBJ2-7 TRBV6-1 many TRBD2
CASSYRQGSNQPQHF TGTGCCAGTAGTTACCGACAGGGATCCAATCAGCCCCAGCATTTT TRBJ1-5 TRBV19 few TRBD1
CASSLDRASNEKLFF TGTGCCAGCAGCTTGGACAGGGCTTCTAATGAAAAACTGTTTTTT TRBJ1-4 TRBV7-9 - TRBD1
CASSRRGGLDNEQFF TGTGCCAGCAGCCGAAGGGGGGGACTAGACAATGAGCAGTTCTTC TRBJ2-1 TRBV11-3 few TRBD2
CASSYGTTGQPQHF TGTGCCAGCAGTTACGGGACTACCGGTCAGCCCCAGCATTTT TRBJ1-5 TRBV6-6 few -
CASSTLAGVDEQFF TGTGCCAGCAGCACACTAGCGGGAGTGGATGAGCAGTTCTTC TRBJ2-1 TRBV7-2 many TRBD2
CASSLSWDTEAFF TGTGCTAGCAGCTTATCATGGGACACTGAAGCTTTCTTT TRBJ1-1 TRBV7-7 - -
CASSEDEQWRYEQYF TGTGCCAGCAGTGAAGACGAACAATGGAGGTACGAGCAGTACTTC TRBJ2-7 TRBV6-1 - -
CSARRETLEKLFF TGCAGTGCTAGGCGAGAGACACTCGAAAAACTGTTTTTT TRBJ1-4 TRBV20-1 - -
CASSLRTTISYNEQFF TGTGCCAGCAGTCTACGGACCACCATATCCTACAATGAGCAGTTCTTC TRBJ2-1 TRBV6-6 - -
CASSYSWQMNTGELFF TGTGCCAGCAGTTACTCATGGCAGATGAACACCGGGGAGCTGTTTTTT TRBJ2-2 TRBV6-5 few -
CASSYEGRTTDTQYF TGTGCCAGCAGTTACGAGGGCAGGACCACAGATACGCAGTATTTT TRBJ2-3 TRBV6-5 - -
CASSDEQGYYNEQFF TGCGCCAGCAGTGATGAACAGGGATATTACAATGAGCAGTTCTTC TRBJ2-1 TRBV10-1 few -
CASSQDKGQGYEKLFF TGTGCCAGCAGCCAAGATAAGGGACAGGGTTACGAAAAACTGTTTTTT TRBJ1-4 TRBV4-2 few TRBD1
CASSLTGGETEAFF TGCGCCAGCAGCTTGACAGGGGGTGAGACTGAAGCTTTCTTT TRBJ1-1 TRBV5-1 - TRBD1
CASSSDGRAWNEQYF TGTGCCAGCAGTTCGGACGGCAGGGCTTGGAACGAGCAGTACTTC TRBJ2-7 TRBV6-2/TRBV6-3 - -
CASSQGPLAGSGETQYF TGCGCCAGCAGCCAAGGTCCACTAGCGGGATCGGGGGAGACCCAGTACTTC TRBJ2-5 TRBV4-1 - TRBD2
CASSGGGGNQPQHF TGTGCCAGCAGTGGAGGGGGCGGGAATCAGCCCCAGCATTTT TRBJ1-5 TRBV7-8 many TRBD1
CSASSSGRNTDTQYF TGCAGTGCTAGCTCTAGCGGGAGGAACACAGATACGCAGTATTTT TRBJ2-3 TRBV20-1 few TRBD2
CSVWDRNTEAFF TGCAGCGTTTGGGACAGGAACACTGAAGCTTTCTTT TRBJ1-1 TRBV29-1 few TRBD1
CASSYGPAGGPGEQFF TGTGCCAGCAGCTATGGGCCAGCGGGAGGGCCAGGTGAGCAGTTCTTC TRBJ2-1 TRBV11-2 few TRBD2